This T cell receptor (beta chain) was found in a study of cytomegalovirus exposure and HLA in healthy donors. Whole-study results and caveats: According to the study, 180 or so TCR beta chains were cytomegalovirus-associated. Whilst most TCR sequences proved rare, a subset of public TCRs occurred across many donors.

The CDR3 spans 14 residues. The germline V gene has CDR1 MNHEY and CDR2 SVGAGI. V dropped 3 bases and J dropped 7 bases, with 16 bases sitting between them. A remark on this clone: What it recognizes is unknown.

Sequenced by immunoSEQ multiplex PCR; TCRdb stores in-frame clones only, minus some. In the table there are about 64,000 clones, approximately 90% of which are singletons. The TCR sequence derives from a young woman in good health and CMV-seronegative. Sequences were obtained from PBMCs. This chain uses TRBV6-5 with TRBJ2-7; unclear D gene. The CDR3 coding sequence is TGTGCCAGCAGTTATGGGCAGATTCCCCTGGAGCAGTACTTC. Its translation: CASSYGQIPLEQYF.